The 17 T cell receptor beta chains presented below share a single source sample, sequenced in a study of control samples from healthy donors and cancer patients. Method: immunoSEQ multiplex PCR; TCRdb's copy keeps in-frame clones and lacks some. The data show around 170,000 clones, with roughly 90% seen just once and around 1.4% held by the top ten. Sequenced: blood. Receptor source: a woman aged 45-65 years in good health.

This chain links TRBV27 with TRBJ1-2; 7 nucleotides match TRBD1. The CDR3 spans 13 residues. V was pared by 8 bases and J by 4 bases, with 7 bases of the junction left unmatched. Germline V gene data show CDR1 as MNHEY and CDR2 as SMNVEV (reference sequence). The CDR3 DNA sequence: TGTGCCAGCCGACCGGGACAGCCCTATGGCTACACCTTC. Residues: CASRPGQPYGYTF.

This clone occurred once. The chain uses TRBV7-2 and TRBJ1-6, with TRBD1 as a possible D gene (5 bases). This CDR3 is built from 15 residues. Trimming pared 4 bases from V and 9 bases from J, leaving 16 bases between. Germline-derived CDR1 and CDR2 are SGHTA and FQGNSA. This CDR3 reads CASSSRLGGTSPLHF. The DNA of the CDR3 is TGTGCCAGCAGCTCTCGGTTGGGGGGGACTTCACCCCTCCACTTT.

The chain employs TRBV21-1 and TRBJ2-1. TRBV21-1 is a known pseudogene. This CDR3 region has 10 residues. The chain's CDR3 is CASSNNEQFF. The CDR3 coding sequence is TGTGCCAGCAGCAACAATGAGCAGTTCTTC.

V is TRBV4-1 and J is TRBJ2-1, with 11 bases that match TRBD2. CDR1 and CDR2 from the germline V gene are MGHRA and YSYEKL. Trimming removed 1 base from V and 3 bases from J; junction bases left unmatched: 5. The CDR3 consists of 17 residues. The CDR3 sequence: CASSQGGLAEVYNEQFF. CDR3 nucleotides: TGCGCCAGCAGCCAAGGGGGACTAGCGGAAGTCTACAATGAGCAGTTCTTC.

Here the CDR3 reads CASGTGAYEQYF. In DNA, the CDR3 is TGTGCCTCCGGGACAGGGGCCTACGAGCAGTACTTC. The chain has TRBV10-3 and TRBJ2-7, with 10 bases lining up with TRBD1. With 11 bases clipped from V and 2 bases from J, the junction kept 3 bases outside the gene matches. The germline V gene encodes CDR1 ENHRY and CDR2 SYGVKD. The CDR3 contains 12 residues.

The rearrangement uses TRBV20-1 and TRBJ2-3, with D hard to call. This CDR3 spans 11 amino acids. V was pared by 5 bases and J by 6 bases, with 9 bases between. Germline-derived CDR1 and CDR2 are DFQATT and SNEGSKA (reference sequence). CDR3 sequence: CSAALGDTQYF. DNA of the CDR3: TGCAGTGCTGCCCTTGGGGATACGCAGTATTTT.

This clone was seen once. The gene calls are TRBV6-5 and TRBJ2-1; TRBD1 aligns across 9 bases. The germline CDR1 and CDR2 sequences are MNHEY and SVGAGI. Unmatched junction bases numbered 8, after V lost 7 bases and J lost 7 bases. This CDR3 is built from 14 residues. In DNA, the CDR3 is TGTGCCAGCACCCCCTGGGACAGGGCGAATGAGCAGTTCTTC. Translating gives CASTPWDRANEQFF.

This chain links TRBV4-2 with TRBJ1-2; D is ambiguous. V lost 0 bases, J lost 1 base, and 9 bases lay in between. Germline CDR1 is LGHNA and CDR2 is YNFKEQ. This CDR3 region has 15 residues. This CDR3 reads CASSQDLNSNYGYTF. CDR3 sequence (DNA): TGTGCCAGCAGCCAAGATCTAAACAGTAACTATGGCTACACCTTC.

This clone occurred a few times. V is TRBV7-2 and J is TRBJ2-7; D remains ambiguous. The CDR3 contains 12 residues. The V gene's germline CDR1 is SGHTA and CDR2 FQGNSA. Trimming cost V 5 bases and J 6 bases, with 11 bases left between them. This CDR3 reads CASSPYSREQYF. The CDR3 DNA is TGTGCCAGCAGCCCCTACAGTCGCGAGCAGTACTTC.

The chain links TRBV11-3 to TRBJ1-1, with 10 bases that match TRBD1. Trimming at V came to 4 bases and at J to 5 bases, leaving 7 bases not matched to a gene. The germline V gene has CDR1 SGHNT and CDR2 YENEEA. The CDR3 is 15 amino acids. CDR3 amino acids: CASSSTGTGVTEAFF. CDR3 sequence (DNA): TGTGCCAGCAGCTCAACCGGGACAGGGGTGACTGAAGCTTTCTTT.

The chain carries TRBV27 and TRBJ1-5; D is possibly TRBD1 (5 bases). Trimming pared 6 bases from V and 1 base from J, leaving 13 bases between. Germline V gene sequence: CDR1 MNHEY, CDR2 SMNVEV (reference sequence). The length of the CDR3 is 15 residues. The CDR3: CASRLQWGSNQPQHF. CDR3 DNA sequence: TGTGCCAGCAGGTTACAGTGGGGGAGCAATCAGCCCCAGCATTTT.

This chain connects TRBV5-4 to TRBJ1-1, with TRBD1 matching over 9 bases. V shed 4 bases, J shed 1 base, and the junction held 8 bases outside the gene matches. CDR1 is SGHNT and CDR2 is YYREEE in the germline V gene (reference sequence). The CDR3 totals 16 residues. The CDR3 sequence is CASSPDRGRGNTEAFF. The CDR3 DNA sequence: TGTGCCAGCAGCCCGGACAGGGGACGGGGGAACACTGAAGCTTTCTTT.

About this clone: Within the sample, other DNA sequences also encode this same CDR3. The CDR3 nucleotides are TGTGCCAGCAGAGGACAGGGCCTAGGTCAGCCCCAGCATTTT. Its translation: CASRGQGLGQPQHF. This chain uses TRBV6-5 with TRBJ1-5; 8 bases match TRBD1. Germline V gene lookup returns CDR1 MNHEY and CDR2 SVGAGI. Trimming at V came to 6 bases and at J to 6 bases, leaving 7 bases not matched to a gene. CDR3 length: 14 residues.

This sequence joins TRBV6-2 or TRBV6-3 and TRBJ2-5; D may be TRBD2 (6 bases). Per germline, CDR1 MNHEY and CDR2 SVGEGT. Trimming took off 6 bases at V and 0 bases at J, with 11 bases between the two ends. The length of the CDR3 is 14 residues. The CDR3 DNA is TGTGCCAGCAGCCCTTCTAGCGACCAAGAGACCCAGTACTTC. Amino acid sequence: CASSPSSDQETQYF.

This clone was counted between two and nine times. The chain couples TRBV7-2 to TRBJ2-7, with 8 bases identical to TRBD1. Trimming at V came to 4 bases and at J to 2 bases, leaving 4 bases not matched to a gene. The CDR3 covers 14 residues. In germline, CDR1 is SGHTA, CDR2 FQGNSA. CDR3 DNA sequence: TGTGCCAGCAGCTACTACAGGGGGACCTACGAGCAGTACTTC. Its protein product is CASSYYRGTYEQYF.

Turning to this clone: An end of the junction differs from the germline gene, which may be a read error. The chain couples TRBV6-5 to TRBJ2-7; 9 bases line up with TRBD2. The CDR3 is 15 amino acids. CDR1 and CDR2 from the germline V gene are MNHEY and SVGAGI. Here the CDR3 DNA reads TGTGCCAGCAGACTACCTAGCGGGAAAGCCTACGGGCAGTACTTC. As protein: CASRLPSGKAYGQYF.

V and J are TRBV15 and TRBJ1-1, with a tentative D call TRBD1 (5 bases). There are 12 residues in the CDR3. Germline V gene data show CDR1 as LNHNV and CDR2 as YYDKDF (reference sequence). V was cut by 2 bases and J by 4 bases, with 5 bases left in between. The CDR3 spells CATSRRGTEAFF. CDR3 sequence (DNA): TGTGCCACCAGCAGAAGGGGCACTGAAGCTTTCTTT.